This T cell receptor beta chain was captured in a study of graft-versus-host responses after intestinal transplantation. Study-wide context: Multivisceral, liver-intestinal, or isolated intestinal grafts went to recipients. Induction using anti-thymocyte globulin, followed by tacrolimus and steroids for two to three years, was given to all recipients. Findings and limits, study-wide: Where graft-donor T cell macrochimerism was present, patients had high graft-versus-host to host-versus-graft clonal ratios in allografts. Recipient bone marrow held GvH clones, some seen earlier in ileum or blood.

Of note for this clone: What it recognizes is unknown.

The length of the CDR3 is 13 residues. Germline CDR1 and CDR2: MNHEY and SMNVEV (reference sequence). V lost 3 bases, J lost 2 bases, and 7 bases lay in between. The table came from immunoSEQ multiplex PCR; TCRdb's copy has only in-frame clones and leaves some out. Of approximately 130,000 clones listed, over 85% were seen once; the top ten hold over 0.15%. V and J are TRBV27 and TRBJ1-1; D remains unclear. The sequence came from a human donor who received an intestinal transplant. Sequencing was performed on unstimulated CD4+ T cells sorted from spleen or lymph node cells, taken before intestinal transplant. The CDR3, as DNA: TGTGCCAGCAGTTTCGACCGAAACACTGAAGCTTTCTTT. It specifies CASSFDRNTEAFF.